This TCR beta chain derives from a study of T cell repertoires in cytomegalovirus infection. Across the study: Selection of CMV epitopes for the study included recently identified HLA-C-restricted and well-studied HLA-B-restricted ones. Shared public TCR beta signatures pointed to both CMV infection and a matching HLA type.

The junction had 8 bases not matched to a gene; V was cut back by 7 bases and J by 5 bases. This CDR3 has 14 residues. Looked up from germline, CDR1 is LNHDA and CDR2 is SQIVND (reference sequence). Regarding this clonotype: No antigen is known for it.

Study-wide results and caveats: Cumulative frequency (of public TCR beta family members) identified carriers of CMV plus the relevant HLA. CMV-specific HLA-C-restricted TCR beta clonotypes dominated the ex vivo response.

TCRdb recomputed calls from the reads with MiXCR, one row per CDR3 protein. The profile shows approximately 990,000 distinct CDR3 sequences, approximately 31% of them singletons. The TCR sequence derives from a human donor in good health (CMV status not recorded). Some clones in this sample may be carry-over from other donors' samples. The input for sequencing was cultured CD8+ T cells from PBMCs, taken from culture after CMV antigen stimulation. This chain joins TRBV19 and TRBJ1-5; 7 bases match TRBD1. CDR3 nucleotide sequence: TGTGCCAGTACACGGACAGGACGGGATCAGCCCCAGCATTTT. Encoded protein: CASTRTGRDQPQHF. The full variable domain, its missing parts supplied by reference TRBV19 and TRBJ1-5, is DGGITQSPKYLFRKEGQNVTLSCEQNLNHDAMYWYRQDPGQGLRLIYYSQIVNDFQKGDIAEGYSVSREKKESFPLTVTSAQKNPTAFYLCASTRTGRDQPQHFGDGTRLSIL.